This TCR beta chain was profiled in a study of T cells in Graves' hyperthyroidism and ophthalmopathy. General study results and limits: A model built on 13 V-J features separated ophthalmopathy from stable hyperthyroidism.

V was trimmed by 5 bases and J by 8 bases, leaving 15 bases between them. In germline, CDR1 is SGHTA, CDR2 FQGTGA. This CDR3 spans 13 amino acids. RNA transcripts yielded amplified TCR beta CDR3 regions. First-round RT-PCR targeting the TCR CDR3 was performed with the HTBI primer set. TCRdb re-analysed the multiplex PCR reads in MiXCR, keeping a single row per CDR3 protein. The sample contains around 250,000 distinct CDR3 sequences, 13% to 15% of which appear only once. The table lists this clonotype with many counts. Its cognate antigen is unknown. The gene calls are TRBV7-3 and TRBJ2-5; possible D gene TRBD1, 6 bases. The origin of this receptor is a woman aged 40 to 49 with Graves' hyperthyroidism that later progressed to Graves' ophthalmopathy. Sequenced sample: blood. CDR3 bases: TGTGCCAGCAGCGAAGGGGGAAATTTAACCCAGTACTTC. Protein sequence: CASSEGGNLTQYF.